The 24 T cell receptor beta chains given below trace back to one sample, sequenced in a study of regulatory T cells in long-lasting Graves disease. Assembly of TCR beta libraries relied on iRepertoire HTBI primers together with Arm-PCR of CDR3 regions. MiXCR was run by TCRdb on the multiplex PCR reads, yielding one entry per CDR3 protein. Counted here are 350,000 to 500,000 distinct CDR3 sequences, 20% to 25% occurring once; the ten biggest clones make up about 13%. Specified time point: persistent/refractory GD, antithyroid drugs over 5 years with positive TRAb. Construction of the TCR library relied on RNA isolated from PBMCs. The material sequenced was peripheral blood mononuclear cells (PBMCs), taken when the disease was refractory, from a patient treated with antithyroid drugs. All receptors come from a female donor with Graves disease.

This clonotype showed up many times. The CDR3 sequence is CASSVLAGGFSYEQYF. The CDR3 nucleotides are TGTGCCAGCAGCGTACTAGCGGGAGGGTTCTCCTACGAGCAGTACTTC. The J gene is TRBJ2-7, the V gene TRBV7-9, with 13 bases lining up with TRBD2. Germline V lookup: CDR1 SEHNR, CDR2 FQNEAQ (reference sequence). After removal of 5 bases from V and 0 bases from J, the junction contained 4 bases not matched to a gene. This CDR3 has 16 amino acids.

The chain links TRBV30 to TRBJ2-1; weak D call: TRBD2 (6 bases). The V end lost 4 bases, the J end lost 7 bases, and 14 bases lay between the germline ends. The V gene's germline CDR1 is GTSNPN and CDR2 SVGIG (reference sequence). This CDR3 is built from 13 residues. The chain's CDR3 is CAWILAGGNEQFF. The CDR3 DNA reads TGTGCCTGGATACTAGCCGGTGGGAATGAGCAGTTCTTC.

This chain joins TRBV3-1 and TRBJ2-5; D is ambiguous. The CDR3 covers 15 residues. The germline V gene encodes CDR1 LGHDT and CDR2 YNNKEL (reference sequence). V was clipped by 0 bases and J by 5 bases, with 13 bases between them. This CDR3 reads CASSQEDKSVETQYF. Written as DNA, the CDR3 is TGTGCCAGCAGCCAAGAGGATAAATCAGTGGAGACCCAGTACTTC.

There are many counts of this clonotype. The chain combines TRBV20-1 with TRBJ2-5; no firm D call. V shed 5 bases and J shed 1 base, with 8 bases lying between them. Germline CDR1 DFQATT, CDR2 SNEGSKA (reference sequence). The CDR3 sequence is 12 residues long. Here the CDR3 DNA reads TGCAGTGCTGTGGCTCCCCAAGAGACCCAGTACTTC. It yields the protein CSAVAPQETQYF.

This clonotype has more than one count but fewer than ten. The chain carries TRBV29-1 and TRBJ2-2; unclear D gene. The CDR3 loop spans 16 amino acids. CDR1 and CDR2 (germline): SQVTM, ANQGSEA. Trimming stripped 3 bases from V and 1 base from J, with 15 bases between. CDR3 bases: TGCAGCGTTGAGAGTCTGTCCAAACAGAACACCGGGGAGCTGTTTTTT. Translation gives CSVESLSKQNTGELFF.

This clonotype was counted between two and nine times. This chain joins TRBV10-3 and TRBJ1-1; 7 bases agree with TRBD1. Germline assignment: CDR1 ENHRY and CDR2 SYGVKD. Trimming took 4 bases from V and 0 from J; bases not matched to a gene: 8. There are 16 residues in the CDR3. CDR3 coding DNA: TGTGCCATCAGTGCCGGGACAGAGATCATGAACACTGAAGCTTTCTTT. It codes for CAISAGTEIMNTEAFF.

The rearrangement uses TRBV6-9 and TRBJ1-1; 11 positions match TRBD1. The germline V gene encodes CDR1 MNHGY and CDR2 SVAAGI. After removal of 4 bases from V and 8 bases from J, the junction contained 6 bases not matched to a gene. This CDR3 region has 14 residues. CDR3 sequence: CASSSQDRGREAFF. The CDR3 DNA sequence: TGTGCCAGCAGTTCCCAGGACAGGGGGCGCGAAGCTTTCTTT.

Many counts were recorded for this clonotype. This chain links TRBV2 with TRBJ2-7; D might be TRBD2 (5 bases). In germline, CDR1 is SNHLY, CDR2 FYNNEI. The CDR3 runs to 12 residues. V was trimmed by 5 bases and J by 7 bases, leaving 12 bases between them. The CDR3 DNA reads TGTGCCAGCAGTCCCTGGACGGGGGAGCAGTACTTC. Translating gives CASSPWTGEQYF.

This clonotype was counted only a few times. This sequence joins TRBV7-9 and TRBJ1-1; the D is unclear. Trimming stripped 0 bases from V and 5 bases from J, with 7 bases between. Germline CDR1 SEHNR, CDR2 FQNEAQ (reference sequence). CDR3 length equals 13 residues. This CDR3 reads CASSLAGETEAFF. CDR3 sequence (DNA): TGTGCCAGCAGCTTAGCTGGGGAAACTGAAGCTTTCTTT.

This clonotype appeared many times. The genes are TRBV27 and TRBJ2-5; D might be TRBD2 (6 bases). Trimming removed 5 bases at V and 5 bases at J, with 15 bases between. This CDR3 has 14 residues. The germline CDR1 and CDR2 sequences are MNHEY and SMNVEV (reference sequence). The CDR3 DNA follows: TGTGCCAGCAGTATCGGGACTCTCCCGGAGACCCAGTACTTC. Protein: CASSIGTLPETQYF.

This clonotype was seen a handful of times. The CDR3 sequence: CASSLGAREQYF. The CDR3 DNA sequence: TGCGCCAGCAGCTTGGGGGCGAGGGAGCAGTACTTC. This sequence joins TRBV5-1 and TRBJ2-7; D is ambiguous. Germline lookup yields CDR1 SGHRS and CDR2 YFSETQ. The CDR3 length is 12 residues. V lost 0 bases to trimming and J lost 7 bases, with 8 bases between them.

The chain links TRBV20-1 to TRBJ1-1; D unresolved. Germline loops: CDR1 DFQATT, CDR2 SNEGSKA (reference sequence). The CDR3 extends over 14 amino acids. Trimming pared 0 bases from V and 6 bases from J, leaving 14 bases between. The CDR3 region has the DNA TGCAGTGCTAGAGATGATACGGATTTCCCTGAAGCTTTCTTT. Its translation: CSARDDTDFPEAFF.

The table lists this clonotype with a few counts. CDR3 protein: CASRTLAGGNNEQFF. For the CDR3, the DNA is TGTGCCAGCAGGACACTAGCGGGAGGGAACAATGAGCAGTTCTTC. This sequence joins TRBV6-1 and TRBJ2-1; TRBD2 matches 13 bases. Trimming removed 6 bases from V and 5 bases from J; junction bases left unmatched: 4. The CDR3 has 15 residues. Per germline, CDR1 MNHNS and CDR2 SASEGT.

This clonotype was counted many times. The chain couples TRBV12-3 or TRBV12-4 to TRBJ2-5; the D call may be TRBD1 or TRBD2 (6 bases each). The length of the CDR3 is 15 residues. The V gene lost 6 bases and the J gene lost 4 bases, with 18 bases spanning the gap. The CDR3 loop is CASSRRDTGVETQYF. The CDR3 DNA follows: TGTGCCAGCAGCCGACGGGACACGGGGGTAGAGACCCAGTACTTC.

The V and J genes are TRBV5-1 and TRBJ2-5, with TRBD2 as a possible D gene (6 bases). The CDR3 covers 13 residues. The germline V and J ends were trimmed by 4 bases and 1 base, with 8 bases remaining between them. The germline gives CDR1 SGHRS, CDR2 YFSETQ. The CDR3, as DNA: TGCGCCAGCAGCGGCGGGATCCAAGAGACCCAGTACTTC. Its translation is CASSGGIQETQYF.

The rearrangement links TRBV20-1 to TRBJ2-7; 8 nucleotides agree with TRBD2. Germline values: CDR1 DFQATT, CDR2 SNEGSKA (reference sequence). Trimming took 0 bases from V and 7 from J; bases not matched to a gene: 11. The CDR3 has 15 amino acids. CDR3 amino acids: CSARDGREGLGEQYF. CDR3 nucleotide sequence: TGCAGTGCTAGAGATGGTCGGGAGGGCCTCGGGGAGCAGTACTTC.

This clonotype was observed at least ten times. The chain couples TRBV19 to TRBJ1-5; possibly TRBD1 for D (5 bases). The CDR3 runs 16 residues. Germline assignment: CDR1 LNHDA and CDR2 SQIVND (reference sequence). The V and J ends lost 10 bases and 2 bases respectively, with 21 bases between them. This CDR3 is CATMKGITWGNQPQHF. Written as DNA, the CDR3 is TGTGCCACGATGAAGGGGATAACATGGGGCAATCAGCCCCAGCATTTT.

V usage is TRBV27 and J usage is TRBJ2-5; TRBD1 agrees at 7 bases. Per germline, CDR1 MNHEY and CDR2 SMNVEV (reference sequence). The CDR3 contains 16 residues. Trimming removed 3 bases from V and 3 bases from J; junction bases left unmatched: 10. The CDR3 nucleotides read TGTGCCAGCAGTTTGTCGACAGCAGGGGGAGAAGAGACCCAGTACTTC. This gives the protein CASSLSTAGGEETQYF.

This clonotype has a count of ten or more. The chain is built from TRBV11-2 and TRBJ1-2, with D hard to call. This CDR3 region has 16 residues. Trimming took off 5 bases at V and 4 bases at J, with 20 bases between the two ends. The germline CDR1 and CDR2 sequences are SGHAT and FQNNGV. CDR3 DNA: TGTGCCAGCAGCCCCCTGAAGGGCAGAAGTTTCTATGGCTACACCTTC. It yields the protein CASSPLKGRSFYGYTF.

The J gene is TRBJ2-4, the V gene TRBV9; TRBD2 might be the D (6 bases). There are 14 residues in the CDR3. Trimming stripped 3 bases from V and 0 bases from J, with 7 bases between. CDR1 and CDR2 (germline): SGDLS, YYNGEE. In DNA form, the CDR3 reads TGTGCCAGCAGCGCGGGACTAGCCAAAAACATTCAGTACTTC. It codes for CASSAGLAKNIQYF.

The chain carries TRBV29-1 and TRBJ2-5, with D possibly being TRBD1 or TRBD2 (5 bases each). The V and J ends lost 2 bases and 2 bases respectively, with 15 bases between them. Germline loops: CDR1 SQVTM, CDR2 ANQGSEA. CDR3 length: 15 residues. CDR3 sequence: CSVEPGPGAQETQYF. The CDR3 DNA sequence: TGCAGCGTTGAACCGGGACCCGGAGCTCAAGAGACCCAGTACTTC.

This clonotype appeared many times. V and J are TRBV7-2 and TRBJ2-7, with 7 positions matching TRBD1. CDR1 and CDR2 from the germline V gene are SGHTA and FQGNSA. This CDR3 is 15 amino acids long. With 0 bases clipped from V and 0 bases from J, the junction kept 2 bases outside the gene matches. The DNA for the CDR3 is TGTGCCAGCAGCTTAGCCGGGACAGACTCCTACGAGCAGTACTTC. This encodes CASSLAGTDSYEQYF.

This clonotype was recorded many times. This chain joins TRBV28 and TRBJ2-5, with 14 bases lining up with TRBD2. The CDR3 spans 15 residues. Germline V CDR1 and CDR2: MDHEN, SYDVKM. V lost 5 bases to trimming and J lost 2 bases; unmatched junction nucleotides: 1. CDR3 coding DNA: TGTGCCAGCAGTGGACTAGCGGGAGGTCAAGAGACCCAGTACTTC. Translating gives CASSGLAGGQETQYF.

The chain carries TRBV11-2 and TRBJ2-5; 11 bases map to TRBD2. Germline V gives CDR1 SGHAT, CDR2 FQNNGV. This CDR3 spans 15 amino acids. J lost 5 bases, V lost 5 bases, and 7 bases had no gene match. The CDR3 sequence is CASSPKLAGDETQYF. The CDR3 DNA follows: TGTGCCAGCAGCCCGAAACTAGCGGGAGACGAGACCCAGTACTTC.